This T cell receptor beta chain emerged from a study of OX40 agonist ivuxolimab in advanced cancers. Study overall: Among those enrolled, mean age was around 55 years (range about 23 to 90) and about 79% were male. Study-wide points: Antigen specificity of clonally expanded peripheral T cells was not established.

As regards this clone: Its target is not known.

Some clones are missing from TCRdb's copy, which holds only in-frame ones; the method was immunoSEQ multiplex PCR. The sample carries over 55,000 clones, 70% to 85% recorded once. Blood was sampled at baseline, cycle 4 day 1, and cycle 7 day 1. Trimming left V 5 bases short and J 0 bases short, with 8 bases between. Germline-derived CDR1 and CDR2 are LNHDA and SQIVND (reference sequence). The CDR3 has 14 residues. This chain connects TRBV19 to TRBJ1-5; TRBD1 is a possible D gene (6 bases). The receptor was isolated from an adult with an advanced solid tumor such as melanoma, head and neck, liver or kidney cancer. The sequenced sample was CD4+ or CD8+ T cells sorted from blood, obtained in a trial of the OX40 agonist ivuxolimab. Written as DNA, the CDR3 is TGTGCCAGTAGTCCAGGGGTTAGCAATCAGCCCCAGCATTTT. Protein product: CASSPGVSNQPQHF.